A single T cell receptor beta chain is shown here with its context. This sample was taken from a study of regulatory T cells in long-lasting Graves disease. Per the germline V gene, CDR1 is KGHSH and CDR2 is LQKENI. This CDR3 has 12 residues. V trimming: 6 bases; J trimming: 8 bases; junction bases outside the gene matches: 6. For TCR beta, libraries came from iRepertoire HTBI primers and Arm-PCR of CDR3 regions. TCRdb analysed the multiplex PCR reads with MiXCR anew, one entry per CDR3 protein. Of about 620,000 distinct CDR3 sequences listed, less than 20% are singletons. Time point defined: newly diagnosed GD, antithyroid drugs for less than 3 months. RNA isolated from PBMCs was used to make the TCR library. The sample was also reused in another study, on T cells in Graves' hyperthyroidism and ophthalmopathy.

Sequenced material: peripheral blood mononuclear cells (PBMCs), taken at new diagnosis, from a patient treated with antithyroid drugs. The chain recombines TRBV18 with TRBJ1-1; 7 bases agree with TRBD1. This sequence was found in a woman aged 30 to 39 with Graves disease. The CDR3 protein is CASSPDREEAFF. The CDR3 DNA follows: TGTGCCAGCTCTCCCGACAGGGAAGAAGCTTTCTTT. Looking up the rest from reference TRBV18 and TRBJ1-1 gives the full variable domain: NAGVMQNPRHLVRRRGQEARLRCSPMKGHSHVYWYRQLPEEGLKFMVYLQKENIIDESGMPKERFSAEFPKEGPSILRIQQVVRGDSAAYFCASSPDREEAFFGQGTRLTVV.